A single sample gave rise to the 9 T cell receptor beta chains below, sequenced in a study of blood T cells in healthy people across ages (dated by TCRdb to the mid-2010s). The library was obtained by 5' RACE. Data came from an Illumina HiSeq 2500. The second PCR ran for roughly 7 to 11 cycles and used a J-beta primer mix along with a sample-barcoded 5' primer. TCRdb passed the public sequencing reads through fastp at Q25 and MiXCR, retaining productive beta sequences. Each entry merges the rows of one CDR3 protein and shows their most common DNA and genes. For this sample the table gives 1,300,000 or so distinct CDR3 sequences, of which approximately 59% were detected only once. The ten largest make up over 5% of the sample. The sequencing input was blood. The receptors were gathered from a man aged 18 to 29 in good health.

This clonotype was observed a single time. The CDR3 loop reads CASSNRRQGPYNEQFF. The CDR3 DNA is TGTGCCAGCAGCAACCGGAGACAGGGGCCCTACAATGAGCAGTTCTTC. This chain uses TRBV21-1 with TRBJ2-1. TRBV21-1 is shown as a pseudogene. CDR3 length: 16 residues.

Concerning this clonotype itself: An end of the junction does not agree with germline; a read error may underlie this. The chain carries TRBV7-7 and TRBJ2-1, with D possibly matching TRBD1 (6 bases). The CDR3 extends over 15 amino acids. Germline V gene data show CDR1 as SSHAT and CDR2 as FNYEAQ (reference sequence). The CDR3 DNA follows: TGTGTCAGCAGCCCGACTCAGGGGACCTACAATGAGCAGTTCTTC. This codes for CVSSPTQGTYNEQFF. Together with reference TRBV7-7 and TRBJ2-1, the CDR3 gives the full variable domain: GAGVSQSPRYKVTKRGQDVTLRCDPISSHATLYWYQQALGQGPEFLTYFNYEAQPDKSGLPSDRFSAERPEGSISTLTIQRTEQRDSAMYRCVSSPTQGTYNEQFFGPGTRLTVL.

In this sample, this clonotype turned up a few times. The rearrangement links TRBV28 to TRBJ2-3; D not certain. V was clipped by 8 bases and J by 3 bases, with 9 bases between them. CDR1 is MDHEN, CDR2 SYDVKM, per germline. The CDR3 consists of 12 residues. CDR3 DNA: TGTGCCAGCCTCTCTGTGACAGATACGCAGTATTTT. The encoded protein is CASLSVTDTQYF.

The J gene is TRBJ2-7, the V gene TRBV5-6; the D gene is possibly TRBD1 (6 bases). CDR1 SGHDT and CDR2 YYEEEE come from the germline V gene. This CDR3 spans 15 amino acids. The germline V and J ends were trimmed by 2 bases and 3 bases, with 15 bases remaining between them. The CDR3 sequence is CASSFSPGQSYEQYF. In DNA, the CDR3 is TGTGCCAGCAGCTTTTCCCCCGGACAGAGCTACGAGCAGTACTTC.

In its sample, this clonotype was seen a few times. J is TRBJ2-3 and V is TRBV9; D is possibly TRBD1 (5 bases). From germline, CDR1 is SGDLS and CDR2 YYNGEE. V lost 0 bases, J lost 4 bases, and 9 bases lay in between. The CDR3 covers 14 residues. The CDR3 nucleotides are TGTGCCAGCAGCGTAGCTTCAGGGTCAGATACGCAGTATTTT. Encoded protein: CASSVASGSDTQYF.

This clonotype was counted only a few times. The rearrangement links TRBV15 to TRBJ2-4; D may be TRBD1 (6 bases). The CDR3 loop spans 14 amino acids. Between the trimmed V and J ends, which lost 4 bases and 5 bases, there was a span of 12 bases. Per germline, CDR1 LNHNV and CDR2 YYDKDF (reference sequence). CDR3 in DNA: TGTGCCACCAGCACCAGGACAGAAGAAAACATTCAGTACTTC. Protein sequence: CATSTRTEENIQYF.

A few counts support this clonotype. The chain uses TRBV12-3 or TRBV12-4 and TRBJ2-6; 8 nucleotides align to TRBD1. CDR3 size: 17 residues. V lost 5 bases, J lost 4 bases, and 10 bases stayed unmatched. The CDR3 is CASSPSTGVRGANVLTF. In nucleotides, the CDR3 is TGTGCCAGCAGTCCATCGACAGGGGTCCGCGGGGCCAACGTCCTGACTTTC.

This clonotype occurred once. The chain joins TRBV20-1 to TRBJ2-1; 7 nucleotides match TRBD1. From germline, CDR1 is DFQATT and CDR2 SNEGSKA (reference sequence). CDR3 length: 12 amino acids. The CDR3 sequence: CNADRVNNEQFF. The CDR3 region has the DNA TGCAATGCAGACAGGGTGAACAATGAGCAGTTCTTC.

The table lists this clonotype with a few counts. The chain carries TRBV4-1 and TRBJ2-1; a possible D gene is TRBD1 (6 bases). Per the germline V gene, CDR1 is MGHRA and CDR2 is YSYEKL. The CDR3 extends over 16 amino acids. V was clipped by 5 bases and J by 4 bases, with 18 bases between them. CDR3 bases: TGCGCCAGCAGCTTCAAGGGCCCCGGACAGTACAATGAGCAGTTCTTC. Translation gives CASSFKGPGQYNEQFF.